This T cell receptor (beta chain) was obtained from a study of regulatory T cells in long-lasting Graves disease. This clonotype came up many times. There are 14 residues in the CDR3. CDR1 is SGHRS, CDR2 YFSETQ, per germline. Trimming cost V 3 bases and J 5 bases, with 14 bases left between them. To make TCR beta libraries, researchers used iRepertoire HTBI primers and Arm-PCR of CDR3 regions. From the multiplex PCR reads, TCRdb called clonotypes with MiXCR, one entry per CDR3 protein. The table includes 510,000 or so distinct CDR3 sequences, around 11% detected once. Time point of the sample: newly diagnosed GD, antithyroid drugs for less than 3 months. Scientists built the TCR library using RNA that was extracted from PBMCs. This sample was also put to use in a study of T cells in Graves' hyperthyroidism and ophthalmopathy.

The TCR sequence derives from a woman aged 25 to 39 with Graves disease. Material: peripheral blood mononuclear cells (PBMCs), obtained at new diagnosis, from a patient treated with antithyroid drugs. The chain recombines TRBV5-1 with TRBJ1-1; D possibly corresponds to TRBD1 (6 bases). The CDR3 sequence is CASSWGVGGTEAFF. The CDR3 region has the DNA TGCGCCAGCAGCTGGGGGGTAGGGGGGACTGAAGCTTTCTTT.